At least ten counts were recorded for the clone carrying this T cell receptor beta chain. As yet, its antigen is unknown. Libraries used 2 million unsorted PBMCs kept frozen in RNAlater. This entry belongs to a study of neurological immune-mediated disorders. As for the study in general: Of the 34 patients who had multiple sclerosis, roughly 30 had the relapsing-remitting form and 3 had the secondary progressive form. Study-level results: Phylogenetic grouping assigned the repertoires of 18 of 34 multiple sclerosis patients to a single related-CDR3 cluster, representing a possible signature. None of the CDR3 amino acid sequences in expanded clones turned up in more than one subject, which points to private repertoires in all groups.

TCRdb recomputed calls from the 5' RACE reads with MiXCR, one row per CDR3 protein. This sample has 95,000 or so distinct CDR3 sequences, with 3% to 4.5% found just once. The CDR3 consists of 13 residues. The trim removed 8 bases at V and 4 bases at J, leaving 2 bases unmatched. Germline V gene data show CDR1 as MNHEY and CDR2 as SMNVEV (reference sequence). This receptor was identified in a woman between 18 and 29 years old with multiple sclerosis. Material for sequencing was PBMCs. The chain uses TRBV27 and TRBJ2-5; TRBD2 matches 12 bases. This chain's CDR3 is CASQGLAGETQYF. CDR3 DNA sequence: TGTGCCAGCCAGGGACTAGCGGGAGAGACCCAGTACTTC.